This record covers a single TCR beta chain. Its antigen is unknown. From germline, CDR1 is MNHNY and CDR2 SVGAGI (reference sequence). V was pared by 6 bases and J by 0 bases, with 5 bases of the junction left unmatched. CDR3 size: 16 residues. The data belong to a study of OX40 agonist ivuxolimab in advanced cancers. TCRdb's table, derived via immunoSEQ multiplex PCR, lists solely in-frame clones and lacks some. Of about 68,000 clones in the sample, roughly 80% were seen once. Patients were ineligible given autoimmune disease history or systemic immunosuppression. Findings and caveats of the study: Blood T cells, both CD4+ and CD8+, expanded clonally by week 6 at 0.1 to 3.0 mg/kg. Partial responders receiving 0.1-3.0 mg/kg showed among the lowest clonal expansion. Certain nonresponders likewise exhibited a low normalized T-cell clonal expansion.

Specimen: CD4+ or CD8+ T cells sorted from blood, collected in a trial of the OX40 agonist ivuxolimab. This sequence originates from an adult with an advanced solid tumor such as melanoma, head and neck, liver or kidney cancer. This chain uses TRBV6-6 with TRBJ1-1; 12 nucleotides match TRBD1. CDR3 region: CASRGDRGPLNTEAFF. The CDR3 DNA follows: TGTGCCAGCAGGGGGGACAGGGGGCCGCTGAACACTGAAGCTTTCTTT.